This entry describes one TCR beta chain. Antigen: not known. Separation from the 666-subject first cohort characterized the roughly 130-subject validation cohort, to which the donors belonged. Assay used: immunoSEQ multiplex PCR; TCRdb lists only in-frame clones, some missing. The sample yields 300,000 to 400,000 clones, roughly 87% seen once. These data come from a study of cytomegalovirus exposure and HLA in healthy donors. In germline, CDR1 is SQVTM, CDR2 ANQGSEA. Between the trimmed V and J ends, which lost 5 bases and 6 bases, there was a span of 16 bases. The CDR3 loop spans 13 amino acids. Study-wide results and limits: The study put around 180 TCR beta chains on its list as cytomegalovirus-associated. Three CMV-associated chains proved CMV antigen-specific in vitro.

The sample was PBMCs. The genes are TRBV29-1 and TRBJ1-1; possible D gene TRBD1, 6 bases. This receptor was taken from a young man in good health and CMV-seronegative. CDR3 region: CSVWTLQGSEAFF. CDR3 nucleotides: TGCAGCGTTTGGACCTTACAGGGATCTGAAGCTTTCTTT.